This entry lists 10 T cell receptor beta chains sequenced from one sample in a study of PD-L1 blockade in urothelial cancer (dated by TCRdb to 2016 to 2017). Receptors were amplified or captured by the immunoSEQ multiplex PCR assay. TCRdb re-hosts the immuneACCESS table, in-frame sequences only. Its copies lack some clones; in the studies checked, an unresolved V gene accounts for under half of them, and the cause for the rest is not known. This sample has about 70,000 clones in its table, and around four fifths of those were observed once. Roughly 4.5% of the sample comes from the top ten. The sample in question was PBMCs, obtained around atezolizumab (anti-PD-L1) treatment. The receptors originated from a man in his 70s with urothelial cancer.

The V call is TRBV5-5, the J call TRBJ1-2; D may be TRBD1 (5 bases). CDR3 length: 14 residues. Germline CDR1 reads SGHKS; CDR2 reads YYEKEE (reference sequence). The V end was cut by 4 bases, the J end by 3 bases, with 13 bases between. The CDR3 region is CASSHGGVHYGYTF. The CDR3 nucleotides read TGTGCCAGCAGCCATGGGGGGGTCCACTATGGCTACACCTTC. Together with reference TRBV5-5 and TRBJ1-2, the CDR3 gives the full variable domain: DAGVTQSPTHLIKTRGQQVTLRCSPISGHKSVSWYQQVLGQGPQFIFQYYEKEERGRGNFPDRFSARQFPNYSSELNVNALLLGDSALYLCASSHGGVHYGYTFGSGTRLTVV.

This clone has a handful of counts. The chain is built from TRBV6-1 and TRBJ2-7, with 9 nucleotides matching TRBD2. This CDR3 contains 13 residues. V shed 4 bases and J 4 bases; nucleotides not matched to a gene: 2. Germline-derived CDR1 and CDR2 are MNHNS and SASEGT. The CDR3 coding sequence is TGTGCCAGCAGTGCTAGCGGGAATTACGAGCAGTACTTC. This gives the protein CASSASGNYEQYF.

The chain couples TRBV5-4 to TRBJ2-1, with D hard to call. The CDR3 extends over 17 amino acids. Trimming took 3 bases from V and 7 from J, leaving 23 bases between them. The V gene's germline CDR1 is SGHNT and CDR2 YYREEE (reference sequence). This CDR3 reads CASSSSWSGPIGNEQFF. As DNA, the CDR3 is TGTGCCAGCAGCTCCTCCTGGAGTGGCCCCATCGGGAATGAGCAGTTCTTC.

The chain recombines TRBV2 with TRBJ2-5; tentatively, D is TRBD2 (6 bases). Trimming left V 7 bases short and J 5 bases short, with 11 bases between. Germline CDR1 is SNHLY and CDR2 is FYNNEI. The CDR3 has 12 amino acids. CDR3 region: CASTGEAETQYF. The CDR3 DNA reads TGTGCCAGCACGGGGGAAGCGGAGACCCAGTACTTC.

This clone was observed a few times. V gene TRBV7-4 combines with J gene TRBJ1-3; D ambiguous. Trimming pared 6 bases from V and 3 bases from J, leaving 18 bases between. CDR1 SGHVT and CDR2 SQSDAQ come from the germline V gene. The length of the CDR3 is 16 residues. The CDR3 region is CASSLPRQAFGNTIYF. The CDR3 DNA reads TGTGCCAGCAGTCTACCCCGCCAGGCTTTTGGAAACACCATATATTTT.

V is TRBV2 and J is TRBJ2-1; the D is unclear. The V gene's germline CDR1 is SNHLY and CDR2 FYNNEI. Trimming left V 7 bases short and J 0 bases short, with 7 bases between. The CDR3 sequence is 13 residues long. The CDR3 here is CASIADSYNEQFF. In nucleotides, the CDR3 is TGTGCCAGCATTGCGGACTCCTACAATGAGCAGTTCTTC.

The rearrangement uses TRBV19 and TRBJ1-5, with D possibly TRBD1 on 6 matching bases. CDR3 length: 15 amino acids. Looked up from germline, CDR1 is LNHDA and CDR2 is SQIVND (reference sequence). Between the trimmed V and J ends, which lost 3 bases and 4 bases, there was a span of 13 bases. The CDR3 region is CASSIDRGGNQPQHF. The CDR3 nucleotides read TGTGCCAGTAGTATTGACAGAGGGGGTAATCAGCCCCAGCATTTT.

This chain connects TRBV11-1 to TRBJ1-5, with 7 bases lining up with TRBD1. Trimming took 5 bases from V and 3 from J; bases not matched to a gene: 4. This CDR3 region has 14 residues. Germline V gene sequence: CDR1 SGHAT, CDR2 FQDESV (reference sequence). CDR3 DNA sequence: TGTGCCAGCAGCAAGACAGGGAACAATCAGCCCCAGCATTTT. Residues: CASSKTGNNQPQHF.

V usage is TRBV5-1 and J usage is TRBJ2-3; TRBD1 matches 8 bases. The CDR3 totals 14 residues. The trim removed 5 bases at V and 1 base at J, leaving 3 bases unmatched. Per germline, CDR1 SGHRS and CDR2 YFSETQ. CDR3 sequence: CASRLGQGTDTQYF. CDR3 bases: TGCGCCAGCAGGCTGGGACAGGGCACAGATACGCAGTATTTT.

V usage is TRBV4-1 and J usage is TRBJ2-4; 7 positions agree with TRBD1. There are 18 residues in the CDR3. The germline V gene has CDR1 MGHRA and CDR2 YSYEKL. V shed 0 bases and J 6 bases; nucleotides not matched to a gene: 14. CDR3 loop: CASSQDKERGRGINIQYF. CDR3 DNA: TGCGCCAGCAGCCAAGATAAGGAAAGGGGGCGAGGTATAAACATTCAGTACTTC.